The text below deals with one T cell receptor beta chain. The antigen is unknown. Amplification yielded TCR beta CDR3 regions, with RNA transcripts as the source. With the HTBI primer set, the TCR CDR3 went through a first round of RT-PCR. MiXCR, applied by TCRdb to the multiplex PCR reads, yields one record per CDR3 protein. The sample holds about 640,000 distinct CDR3 sequences, less than 25% seen once. Each diagnosis drew on symptoms, thyroxine, TRAb, thyroid ultrasound and orbital computed tomography findings. PBMCs were sourced from less than 13 ml fresh peripheral blood. This sample is drawn from a study of T cells in Graves' hyperthyroidism and ophthalmopathy. Study conclusions and caveats: In the analysis, a 13 V-J model separated ophthalmopathy from stable hyperthyroidism.

CDR1 and CDR2 (germline): MGHRA, YSYEKL. This CDR3 comprises 15 residues. V was cut by 0 bases and J by 6 bases, with 12 bases left in between. The V and J genes are TRBV4-1 and TRBJ1-5; TRBD1 is a possible D gene (6 bases). Sequenced sample: blood. The receptor comes from a man younger than 40 with Graves' ophthalmopathy. The CDR3 DNA reads as TGCGCCAGCAGCCAAGAGCGGGGGGCAGGTCAGCCCCAGCATTTT. Its protein is CASSQERGAGQPQHF.